The rows below give T cell receptor beta chains drawn from one sample of a study of T-cell memory formation after mild COVID-19. One entry per CDR3 protein, called by TCRdb with MiXCR from the 5' RACE reads. The table records about 470,000 distinct CDR3 sequences, roughly 23% of them present only once. Specimen: PBMCs or a T cell subset sorted from them (not recorded which). Source of these receptors: an adult woman who had mild COVID-19 (a few samples of this study predate the infection). Cell type and time point are not known. The CDR3 runs from the conserved cysteine through the conserved F or W. Each record gives: J gene, CDR3 length, V gene, CDR3 protein.

j_call: TRBJ1-2; cdr3_length: 12; v_call: TRBV12-3/TRBV12-4; cdr3_aa: CASSNANYGYTF
j_call: TRBJ2-4; cdr3_length: 13; v_call: TRBV7-9; cdr3_aa: CACLTPDKNIQYF
j_call: TRBJ2-7; cdr3_length: 13; v_call: TRBV29-1; cdr3_aa: CSVEQGVRNEQYF
j_call: TRBJ1-1; cdr3_length: 15; v_call: TRBV5-1; cdr3_aa: CASSTGQGIGTEAFF
j_call: TRBJ1-2; cdr3_length: 12; v_call: TRBV29-1; cdr3_aa: CSVAARGYGYTF
j_call: TRBJ2-1; cdr3_length: 16; v_call: TRBV20-1; cdr3_aa: CSASETLAPEGNEQFF
j_call: TRBJ2-1; cdr3_length: 13; v_call: TRBV4-1; cdr3_aa: CASSRTGAAEQFF
j_call: TRBJ2-7; cdr3_length: 15; v_call: TRBV7-2; cdr3_aa: CASSDKVKSGYEQYF
j_call: TRBJ2-1; cdr3_length: 15; v_call: TRBV9; cdr3_aa: CASSLAGEAYNEQFF
j_call: TRBJ1-1; cdr3_length: 14; v_call: TRBV12-3/TRBV12-4; cdr3_aa: CASSWTGANTEAFF
j_call: TRBJ2-5; cdr3_length: 17; v_call: TRBV11-3; cdr3_aa: CASSLDGSPSGQETQYF
j_call: TRBJ2-3; cdr3_length: 16; v_call: TRBV6-5; cdr3_aa: CASCAGTQPCPDTQYF
j_call: TRBJ2-1; cdr3_length: 17; v_call: TRBV5-1; cdr3_aa: CASRGAAGHSLYNEQFF
j_call: TRBJ2-5; cdr3_length: 18; v_call: TRBV12-3/TRBV12-4; cdr3_aa: CASSTNPQTSGRQETQYF
j_call: TRBJ2-2; cdr3_length: 15; v_call: TRBV4-3; cdr3_aa: CASSQGVLGTGELFF
j_call: TRBJ1-1; cdr3_length: 15; v_call: TRBV7-9; cdr3_aa: CASSLALIWDREAFF
j_call: TRBJ2-7; cdr3_length: 12; v_call: TRBV10-2; cdr3_aa: CASSDRGLDQYF
j_call: TRBJ2-6; cdr3_length: 20; v_call: TRBV12-3/TRBV12-4; cdr3_aa: CASSSSAGAPSGSGANVLTF
j_call: TRBJ2-7; cdr3_length: 16; v_call: TRBV7-2; cdr3_aa: CASSLAASGGPYEQYF
j_call: TRBJ1-2; cdr3_length: 17; v_call: TRBV3-1; cdr3_aa: CASSQERLGQTNYGYTF
j_call: TRBJ2-1; cdr3_length: 14; v_call: TRBV7-2; cdr3_aa: CASSFWTTRDEQFF
j_call: TRBJ1-5; cdr3_length: 14; v_call: TRBV30; cdr3_aa: CAWRGWGGQQPQHF
j_call: TRBJ1-5; cdr3_length: 15; v_call: TRBV27; cdr3_aa: CASSLDPSGNQPQHF
j_call: TRBJ1-2; cdr3_length: 14; v_call: TRBV5-6; cdr3_aa: CASSLDRSGYGYTF
j_call: TRBJ1-1; cdr3_length: 15; v_call: TRBV12-3/TRBV12-4; cdr3_aa: CASSTHREMNTEAFF
j_call: TRBJ1-1; cdr3_length: 16; v_call: TRBV5-1; cdr3_aa: CASSGLPGVWNTEAFF
j_call: TRBJ2-3; cdr3_length: 16; v_call: TRBV15; cdr3_aa: CATSREGIDTTDTQYF
j_call: TRBJ2-5; cdr3_length: 13; v_call: TRBV24-1; cdr3_aa: CATSGAVQETQYF
j_call: TRBJ2-1; cdr3_length: 18; v_call: TRBV3-1; cdr3_aa: CASSQVAAGGPPYNEQFF
j_call: TRBJ1-2; cdr3_length: 13; v_call: TRBV20-1; cdr3_aa: CSAPGGRDYGYTF
j_call: TRBJ1-1; cdr3_length: 15; v_call: TRBV15; cdr3_aa: CATSTRYGPNTEAFF
j_call: TRBJ2-7; cdr3_length: 13; v_call: TRBV30; cdr3_aa: CACDGRIPYEQYF
j_call: TRBJ1-4; cdr3_length: 16; v_call: TRBV4-3; cdr3_aa: CASSQENRGLGEKLFF
j_call: TRBJ1-3; cdr3_length: 16; v_call: TRBV12-3/TRBV12-4; cdr3_aa: CASSFGRAGDGNTIYF
j_call: TRBJ1-1; cdr3_length: 13; v_call: TRBV7-6; cdr3_aa: CASSLGTRSEAFF
j_call: TRBJ2-5; cdr3_length: 16; v_call: TRBV20-1; cdr3_aa: CSARRYPTDVQETQYF
j_call: TRBJ2-5; cdr3_length: 16; v_call: TRBV24-1; cdr3_aa: CATAWGGQGSKETQYF
j_call: TRBJ1-5; cdr3_length: 12; v_call: TRBV20-1; cdr3_aa: CSATGGNQPQHF
j_call: TRBJ2-7; cdr3_length: 18; v_call: TRBV15; cdr3_aa: CATSRDWGMLTPYYEQYF
j_call: TRBJ1-1; cdr3_length: 14; v_call: TRBV3-1; cdr3_aa: CASSQGQGRSKAFF
j_call: TRBJ1-2; cdr3_length: 14; v_call: TRBV6-6; cdr3_aa: CASCQGQGSYGYTF
j_call: TRBJ1-2; cdr3_length: 15; v_call: TRBV24-1; cdr3_aa: CATSDPLAGNYGYTF
j_call: TRBJ2-1; cdr3_length: 16; v_call: TRBV5-1; cdr3_aa: CASSFNRGPYYNEQFF
j_call: TRBJ2-7; cdr3_length: 17; v_call: TRBV7-9; cdr3_aa: CASSLGTQERSSYEQYF
j_call: TRBJ2-4; cdr3_length: 19; v_call: TRBV24-1; cdr3_aa: CATSSSVRDGPSPSNIQYF
j_call: TRBJ2-3; cdr3_length: 14; v_call: TRBV20-1; cdr3_aa: CSAPIAYRTDTQYF
j_call: TRBJ1-1; cdr3_length: 16; v_call: TRBV4-3; cdr3_aa: CASSQEGDGVNTEAFF
j_call: TRBJ1-5; cdr3_length: 16; v_call: TRBV12-3/TRBV12-4; cdr3_aa: CASSHLTGGGDQPQHF